Listed below are T cell receptor beta chains from one sample, sequenced in a study of T cell repertoires in cytomegalovirus infection. TCRdb ran MiXCR on the reads and lists one entry per CDR3 protein. The sample records approximately 260,000 distinct CDR3 sequences, 15% to 20% being singletons. Specimen: CD8+ T cells from PBMCs. The receptor set was obtained from a human donor in good health (CMV status not recorded). Some clones in this sample may be carry-over from other donors' samples. The CDR3 runs from the conserved cysteine through the conserved F or W. D genes are given only for firm matches. Size tells how often a clone was seen (once, few, many) or the class of an expanded clone, and some rows leave it out.

>.|TRBV7-9|.|TRBJ1-1|16
TGTGCCAGCAGCCTACCAAGGGGGGGGAGCAACACTGAAGCTTTCTTT
CASSLPRGGSNTEAFF
>.|TRBV4-1|.|TRBJ1-1|16
TGCGCCAGCAGCCAAGAAGGGGTTGGGGGAAACACTGAAGCTTTCTTT
CASSQEGVGGNTEAFF
>TRBD2|TRBV12-3/TRBV12-4|few|TRBJ2-2|23
TGTGCCAGCAGTTTCCAGGTCTCGGGCGGGGGGGGAGCTAGCGGGGCTAACACCGGGGAGCTGTTTTTT
CASSFQVSGGGGASGANTGELFF
>.|TRBV7-6|many|TRBJ2-3|15
TGTGCCAGCAGCCCCCTAGGACAGCCTACAGATACGCAGTATTTT
CASSPLGQPTDTQYF
>TRBD1|TRBV28|once|TRBJ2-7|13
TGTGCCAGCAGTTTATCGCCCGGGACAGGGCTCACCTTC
CASSLSPGTGLTF
>.|TRBV7-8|many|TRBJ1-4|15
TGTGCCAGCAGCTTAGGGGCAGGGATAGGTGAAAAACTGTTTTTT
CASSLGAGIGEKLFF
>.|TRBV5-6|few|TRBJ1-2|12
TGTGCCAGCAGCTTGCGAGCCGGGGGCTACACCTTC
CASSLRAGGYTF
>.|TRBV27|few|TRBJ2-7|15
TGTGCCAGCAGTTTATCGGGGGGTCCCGTCTACGAGCAGTACTTC
CASSLSGGPVYEQYF
>.|TRBV7-9|few|TRBJ2-4|11
TGTGCCAGCAGCGACGAAAGGTATCAGTACTTC
CASSDERYQYF
>.|TRBV7-2|few|TRBJ2-5|15
TGTGCCAGCAGCTTATGGTTTGGGATCGAAGAGACCCAGTACTTC
CASSLWFGIEETQYF
>.|TRBV2|.|TRBJ2-7|13
TGTGCCAGCAGTGCCCCAGGCTCCTACGAGCAGTACTTC
CASSAPGSYEQYF
>.|TRBV20-1|.|TRBJ1-1|16
TGCAGTGCCCCACCCCTAGGACCGACTATGAACACTGAAGCTTTCTTT
CSAPPLGPTMNTEAFF
>.|TRBV28|few|TRBJ1-4|17
TGTGCCAGCACCCGAGGGGTCCCCGGTGGGACTAATGAAAAACTGTTTTTT
CASTRGVPGGTNEKLFF
>TRBD1|TRBV14|many|TRBJ1-2|15
TGTGCCAGCAGCTACACCGGGACAGGGGTGGAAGGCTACACCTTC
CASSYTGTGVEGYTF
>.|TRBV5-5|few|TRBJ2-3|13
TGTGCCAGCAGCCGGGACCTCATGGATACGCAGTATTTT
CASSRDLMDTQYF
>.|TRBV19|many|TRBJ1-5|17
TGTGCCAGTAGTATAGCCTCAGGGGTGTTTGGCAATCAGCCCCAGCATTTT
CASSIASGVFGNQPQHF
>.|TRBV9|.|TRBJ2-3|16
TGTGCCAGCAGCGTAATAGCTCCTCCTAGCACAGATACGCAGTATTTT
CASSVIAPPSTDTQYF
>TRBD1|TRBV5-8|.|TRBJ2-3|16
TGTGCCAGCAGCTTGGACCTGACAGGGAACACAGATACGCAGTATTTT
CASSLDLTGNTDTQYF
>.|TRBV29-1|.|TRBJ1-3|14
TGCAGCGTTGTGGGCGATAGCTCTGGAAACACCATATATTTT
CSVVGDSSGNTIYF
>.|TRBV6-5|.|TRBJ1-1|14
TGTGCCAGCAGTAGGCAGAATCTGAACACTGAAGCTTTCTTT
CASSRQNLNTEAFF
>.|TRBV6-2/TRBV6-3|.|TRBJ2-1|16
TGTGCCAGCAGTTACCCCCGAGGGCGGGGAGCCCATGAGCAGTTCTTC
CASSYPRGRGAHEQFF
>.|TRBV11-2|few|TRBJ2-7|14
TGTGCCAGCAGCTCGTGGGACACCAACTACGAGCAGTACTTC
CASSSWDTNYEQYF
>.|TRBV29-1|.|TRBJ2-3|13
TGCAGCGCCGTGTTACCCAGCACAGATACGCAGTATTTT
CSAVLPSTDTQYF
>TRBD1|TRBV25-1|.|TRBJ2-7|16
TGTGCCAGCAGTGAGGGGACAGGGAAGAGCTCCTACGAGCAGTACTTC
CASSEGTGKSSYEQYF
>.|TRBV19|few|TRBJ2-1|13
TGTGCCAGTAGGCAGGGTACCTACAATGAGCAGTTCTTC
CASRQGTYNEQFF
>.|TRBV6-5|many|TRBJ2-1|14
TGTGCCAGCAGTTACTCGAGTCCGGGGCGTGAGCAGTTCTTC
CASSYSSPGREQFF
>TRBD1|TRBV27|few|TRBJ1-5|15
TGTGCCAGCAGTTTATCCGGGACAGATTATCAGCCCCAGCATTTT
CASSLSGTDYQPQHF
>.|TRBV7-9|.|TRBJ2-7|14
TGTGCCAGCAGCTTTTATCCATCGCCCTACGAGCAGTACTTC
CASSFYPSPYEQYF
>.|TRBV7-9|many|TRBJ1-1|16
TGTGCCAGCAGCTTAGCATCCCTATCCATGAACACTGAAGCTTTCTTT
CASSLASLSMNTEAFF
>.|TRBV5-5|.|TRBJ2-6|17
TGTGCCAGCAGCTACACCACTTGGAGCTCTGGGGCCAACGTCCTGACTTTC
CASSYTTWSSGANVLTF
>.|TRBV7-9|.|TRBJ1-1|17
TGTGCCAGCAGCACCCCGGGACGCCAGGGAGCGAACACTGAAGCTTTCTTT
CASSTPGRQGANTEAFF
>.|TRBV12-3/TRBV12-4|many|TRBJ2-1|15
TGTGCCAGCAGTTCCACTAGCAGGGCTCGCAATGAGCAGTTCTTC
CASSSTSRARNEQFF
>.|TRBV6-2/TRBV6-3|.|TRBJ2-1|11
TGTGCCAGCAGTTCCGGACTTGAGCAGTTCTTC
CASSSGLEQFF
>TRBD2|TRBV20-1|.|TRBJ2-1|15
TGCAGTGCTAGAGTTTTTATAGCGGGGGACAATGAGCAGTTCTTC
CSARVFIAGDNEQFF
>TRBD2|TRBV14|few|TRBJ2-7|14
TGTGCCAGCAGCCAAGTACAGGAGCGGGGCGAGCAGTACTTC
CASSQVQERGEQYF
>TRBD2|TRBV27|.|TRBJ2-3|17
TGTGCCAGCAGTTTGGCGGTAGCGGGTCTTAGCACAGATACGCAGTATTTT
CASSLAVAGLSTDTQYF
>TRBD1|TRBV7-8|many|TRBJ1-2|13
TGTGCCAGCAGCCAAGGACAGGCGTCTGGCTACACCTTC
CASSQGQASGYTF
>.|TRBV29-1|few|TRBJ2-1|15
TGCAGCGTTGTGGGAGTAGAAGGACTTTACAATGAGCAGTTCTTC
CSVVGVEGLYNEQFF
>.|TRBV14|.|TRBJ1-2|14
TGTGCCAGCAGCCGTCGGGGAAAGGGGGATGGCTACACCTTC
CASSRRGKGDGYTF
>.|TRBV20-1|few|TRBJ1-1|11
TGCAGTTATCTCAGGGGAACTGAAGCTTTCTTT
CSYLRGTEAFF
>TRBD2|TRBV14|.|TRBJ2-1|16
TGTGCCAGCAGCCAAGGATCTAGCGGGGCCTGGGGTGAGCAGTTCTTC
CASSQGSSGAWGEQFF
>TRBD1|TRBV5-1|.|TRBJ1-1|16
TGCGCCAGCAGCTTGATCTCGACAGGGGGGGGTACTGAAGCTTTCTTT
CASSLISTGGGTEAFF
>TRBD1|TRBV6-5|few|TRBJ2-5|14
TGTGCCAGCAGTTACGGGAAGGGGGCTTTTACCCAGTACTTC
CASSYGKGAFTQYF
>.|TRBV5-5|.|TRBJ2-5|16
TGTGCCAGCAGCTCCCCGAGCAGGGGTGATCAAGAGACCCAGTACTTC
CASSSPSRGDQETQYF
>TRBD2|TRBV20-1|.|TRBJ2-1|16
TGCAGTGCCATAGACCCCTTAGCGGGGGGGTACAATGAGCAGTTCTTC
CSAIDPLAGGYNEQFF
>.|TRBV12-3/TRBV12-4|.|TRBJ1-1|15
TGTGCCAGCAGTTTAGCGCAGGGTCATAGGACTGAAGCTTTCTTT
CASSLAQGHRTEAFF
>.|TRBV20-1|.|TRBJ2-5|15
TGCAGTGCTAGAGATATGTCCTCAAGTTCGGAGACCCAGTACTTC
CSARDMSSSSETQYF
>.|TRBV7-9|many|TRBJ2-7|11
TGTGCCAGCAGCTTAGGTCCCGAGCAGTACTTC
CASSLGPEQYF
>TRBD2|TRBV28|few|TRBJ2-7|16
TGTGCCAGCAGTTTGGGGGGGTTGGCCCCGTCCTACGAGCAGTACTTC
CASSLGGLAPSYEQYF
>.|TRBV20-1|few|TRBJ1-2|14
TGCAGTGCTCCCCCCGCAGGGTCGTTTCATGGCTACACCTTC
CSAPPAGSFHGYTF
>.|TRBV7-9|many|TRBJ1-1|12
TGTGCCAGCAGCTTCAGACAGATTGAAGCTTTCTTT
CASSFRQIEAFF
>TRBD2|TRBV7-8|many|TRBJ2-1|19
TGTGCCAGCAGCTTAGGGCTAGCGGGGGGGCCGCGAGCTTACAATGAGCAGTTCTTC
CASSLGLAGGPRAYNEQFF